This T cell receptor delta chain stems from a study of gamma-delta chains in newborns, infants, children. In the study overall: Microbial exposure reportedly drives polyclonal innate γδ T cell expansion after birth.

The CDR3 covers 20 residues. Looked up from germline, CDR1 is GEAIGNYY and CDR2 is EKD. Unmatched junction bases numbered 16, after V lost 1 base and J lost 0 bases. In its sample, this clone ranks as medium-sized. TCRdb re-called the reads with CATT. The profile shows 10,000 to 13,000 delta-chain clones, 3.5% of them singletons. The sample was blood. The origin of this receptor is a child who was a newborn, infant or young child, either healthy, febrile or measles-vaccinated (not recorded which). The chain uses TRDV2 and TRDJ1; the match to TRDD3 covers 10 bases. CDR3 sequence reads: CACDTLGDENAPRYTDKLIF. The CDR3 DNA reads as TGTGCCTGTGACACACTGGGGGATGAAAACGCACCAAGGTACACCGATAAACTCATCTTT.